The clone carrying this T cell receptor (beta chain) was counted ten times or more. The data originate from a study of T-cell reconstitution after alpha-beta-depleted transplantation in children. Unique molecular identifiers were built into the TCRbeta library. TCRdb re-called the PCR reads through MiXCR, storing one row per CDR3 protein. The repertoire holds a few hundred thousand distinct CDR3 sequences, with approximately 9.8% as singletons. The material sequenced was PBMCs from the stem cell graft donor, taken from the stem cell graft. This TCR was sampled from a human donor who donated a stem cell graft to a child with SCID.

The CDR3 nucleotides read TGCGCCAGCAGCTGGGGACTGACGAACACCGGGGAGCTGTTTTTT. Translating it yields CASSWGLTNTGELFF. The chain recombines TRBV5-1 with TRBJ2-2; a weak D match, TRBD2 (6 bases). Trimming took 3 bases from V and 0 from J, leaving 9 bases between them. Germline-derived CDR1 and CDR2 are SGHRS and YFSETQ. The CDR3 sequence is 15 residues long.